Sequencing of this T cell receptor beta chain was carried out in a study of shared clonotypes between healthy human individuals. Study details: Plates per donor: three CD4 naive, three CD4 memory, two CD8 naive, one CD8 memory. Study-level results: Sequencing of the sorted subsets was shown by rarefaction to be incomplete despite large depth.

Authors' data handling: As immunoSEQ supplied junction-only sequences (without quality scores), filtering differed. Clones were sequenced by immunoSEQ multiplex PCR, and TCRdb holds only the in-frame ones, with some missing. That table gives V, J and clone size, and the DNA gave D and trimming. The data show over 2 million clones, over 85% seen once. Regarding this clone: No antigen is known for it.

Only CD45RO-negative cells positively selected for CCR7 counted as naive CD8 cells, so terminally differentiated effector memory CD45RA+ cells were excluded. The J segment lost 4 bases and the V segment lost 2 bases, leaving 6 bases of the junction unmatched. The CDR3 covers 15 residues. Germline V lookup: CDR1 SGHVS, CDR2 FQNEAQ. This TCR was sampled from a man aged 18 to 29 in good health. The chain couples TRBV7-8 to TRBJ2-7; 9 positions match TRBD1. What was sequenced was naive CD8+ T cells sorted from blood. CDR3 loop: CASSLLQGAGYEQYF. The CDR3 DNA follows: TGTGCCAGCAGCTTATTACAGGGGGCCGGGTACGAGCAGTACTTC.